These 8 T cell receptor beta chains came from one sample sequenced in a study of OX40 agonist ivuxolimab in advanced cancers. TCRdb keeps only in-frame clones here, not all; method: immunoSEQ multiplex PCR. This sample has roughly 80,000 clones, with over 80% found just once. This specimen consisted of CD4+ or CD8+ T cells sorted from blood, obtained in a trial of the OX40 agonist ivuxolimab. These receptors all stem from an adult with an advanced solid tumor such as melanoma, head and neck, liver or kidney cancer.

The gene calls are TRBV6-5 and TRBJ1-2, with D hard to call. Trimming left V 7 bases short and J 8 bases short, with 20 bases between. Germline V gene data show CDR1 as MNHEY and CDR2 as SVGAGI. There are 14 residues in the CDR3. CDR3 sequence reads: CASTHPGQPAGYTF. For the CDR3, the DNA is TGTGCCAGCACCCACCCTGGGCAGCCCGCAGGCTACACCTTC.

The rearrangement uses TRBV5-4 and TRBJ2-7, with D possibly matching TRBD1 (5 bases). Per germline, CDR1 SGHNT and CDR2 YYREEE (reference sequence). This CDR3 region has 13 residues. V lost 1 base, J lost 4 bases, and 9 bases lay in between. The CDR3 loop reads CASSLRQGYEQYF. CDR3 bases: TGTGCCAGCAGCTTGAGGCAGGGTTACGAGCAGTACTTC.

J is TRBJ2-7 and V is TRBV9; 13 positions match TRBD2. Germline assignment: CDR1 SGDLS and CDR2 YYNGEE. Trimming at V came to 0 bases and at J to 5 bases, leaving 8 bases not matched to a gene. The CDR3 totals 17 residues. CDR3 loop: CASSVAATSGGANEQYF. The CDR3 DNA is TGTGCCAGCAGCGTAGCAGCAACTAGCGGGGGGGCCAACGAGCAGTACTTC.

This chain connects TRBV7-2 to TRBJ2-7; perhaps D is TRBD1 or TRBD2 (5 bases each). V was cut by 4 bases and J by 1 base, with 11 bases left in between. Germline CDR1 SGHTA, CDR2 FQGNSA. CDR3 length: 14 amino acids. Written as DNA, the CDR3 is TGTGCCAGCAGCTCTCCGGGACCATCCTACGAGCAGTACTTC. Protein sequence: CASSSPGPSYEQYF.

This clone was seen a single time. The chain joins TRBV5-7 to TRBJ2-7; D remains unclear. TRBV5-7 has ORF status, its function being uncertain. V was clipped by 0 bases and J by 2 bases, with 9 bases between them. This CDR3 is built from 14 residues. In DNA form, the CDR3 reads TGTGCCAGCAGCTTGGGTAGGGCCCCCTACGAGCAGTACTTC. This encodes CASSLGRAPYEQYF.

V usage is TRBV28 and J usage is TRBJ1-5, with TRBD1 matching over 8 bases. Germline V gives CDR1 MDHEN, CDR2 SYDVKM. The CDR3 sequence is 15 residues long. The ends lost 6 bases at V and 2 bases at J; junction bases unmatched: 6. CDR3 amino acids: CASSYPGQGNQPQHF. DNA for the CDR3: TGTGCCAGCAGCTATCCGGGACAGGGCAATCAGCCCCAGCATTTT. The full variable domain, completed using reference TRBV28 and TRBJ1-5, is DVKVTQSSRYLVKRTGEKVFLECVQDMDHENMFWYRQDPGLGLRLIYFSYDVKMKEKGDIPEGYSVSREKKERFSLILESASTNQTSMYLCASSYPGQGNQPQHFGDGTRLSIL.

The V and J genes are TRBV5-4 and TRBJ2-7, with 7 positions matching TRBD2. Losses at the gene ends were 4 bases for V and 5 bases for J; bases not matched to a gene: 12. The CDR3 covers 15 residues. Germline CDR1 SGHNT, CDR2 YYREEE (reference sequence). CDR3 DNA: TGTGCCAGCAGCGCTGGCGGCGGGAGTCCCCACGAGCAGTACTTC. Its translation: CASSAGGGSPHEQYF.

The V call is TRBV7-8, the J call TRBJ2-2; no firm D call. The CDR3 covers 15 residues. The ends were cut back, 2 bases at V and 4 bases at J, with 11 bases in the middle. Germline CDR1 and CDR2: SGHVS and FQNEAQ. The CDR3 is CASSLQPTGTGELFF. Here the CDR3 DNA reads TGTGCCAGCAGCTTACAACCTACTGGCACCGGGGAGCTGTTTTTT.